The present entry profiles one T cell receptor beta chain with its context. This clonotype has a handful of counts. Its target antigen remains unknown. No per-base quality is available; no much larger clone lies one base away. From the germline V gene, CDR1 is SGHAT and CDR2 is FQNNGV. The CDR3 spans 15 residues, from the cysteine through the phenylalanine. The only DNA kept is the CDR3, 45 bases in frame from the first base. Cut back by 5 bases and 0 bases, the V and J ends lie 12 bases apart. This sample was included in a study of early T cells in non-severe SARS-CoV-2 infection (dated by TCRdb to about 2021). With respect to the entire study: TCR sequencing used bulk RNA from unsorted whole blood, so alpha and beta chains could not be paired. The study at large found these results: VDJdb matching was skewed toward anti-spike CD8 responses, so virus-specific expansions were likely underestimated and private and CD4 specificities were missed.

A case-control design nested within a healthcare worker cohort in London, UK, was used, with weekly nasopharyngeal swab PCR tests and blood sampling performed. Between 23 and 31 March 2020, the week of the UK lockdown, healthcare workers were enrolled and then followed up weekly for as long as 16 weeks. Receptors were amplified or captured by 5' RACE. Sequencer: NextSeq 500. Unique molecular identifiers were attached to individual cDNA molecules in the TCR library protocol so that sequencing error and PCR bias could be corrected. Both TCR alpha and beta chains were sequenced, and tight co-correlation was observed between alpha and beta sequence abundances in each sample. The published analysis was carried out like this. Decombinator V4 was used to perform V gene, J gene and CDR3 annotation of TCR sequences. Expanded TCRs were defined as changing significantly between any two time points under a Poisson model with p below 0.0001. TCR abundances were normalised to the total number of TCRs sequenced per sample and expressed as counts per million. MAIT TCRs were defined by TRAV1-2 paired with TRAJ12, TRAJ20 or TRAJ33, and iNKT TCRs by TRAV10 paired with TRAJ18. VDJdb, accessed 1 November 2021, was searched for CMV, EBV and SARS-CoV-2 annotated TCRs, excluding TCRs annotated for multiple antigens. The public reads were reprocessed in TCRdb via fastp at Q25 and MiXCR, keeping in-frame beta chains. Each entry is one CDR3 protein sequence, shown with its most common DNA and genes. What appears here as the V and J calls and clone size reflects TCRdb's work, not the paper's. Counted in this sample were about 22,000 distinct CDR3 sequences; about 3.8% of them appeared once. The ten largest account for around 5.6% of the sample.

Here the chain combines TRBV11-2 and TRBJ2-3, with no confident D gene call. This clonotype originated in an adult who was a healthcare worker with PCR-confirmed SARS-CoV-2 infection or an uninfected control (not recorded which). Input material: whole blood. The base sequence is TGTGCCAGCAGCCTAGGACGGCCTAGCACAGATACGCAGTATTTT. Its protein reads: CASSLGRPSTDTQYF.